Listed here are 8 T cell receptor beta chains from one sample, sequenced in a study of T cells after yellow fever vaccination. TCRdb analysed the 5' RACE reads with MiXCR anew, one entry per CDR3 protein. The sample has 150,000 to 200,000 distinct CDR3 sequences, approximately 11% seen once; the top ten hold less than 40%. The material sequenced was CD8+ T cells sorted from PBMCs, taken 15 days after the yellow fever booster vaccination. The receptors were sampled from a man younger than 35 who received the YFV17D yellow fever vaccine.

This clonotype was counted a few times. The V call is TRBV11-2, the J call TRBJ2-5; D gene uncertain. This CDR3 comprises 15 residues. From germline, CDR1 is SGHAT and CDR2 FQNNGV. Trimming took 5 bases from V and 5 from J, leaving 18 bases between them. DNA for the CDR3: TGTGCCAGCAGCCAATTTCTGGCGACCGTGGAGACCCAGTACTTC. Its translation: CASSQFLATVETQYF.

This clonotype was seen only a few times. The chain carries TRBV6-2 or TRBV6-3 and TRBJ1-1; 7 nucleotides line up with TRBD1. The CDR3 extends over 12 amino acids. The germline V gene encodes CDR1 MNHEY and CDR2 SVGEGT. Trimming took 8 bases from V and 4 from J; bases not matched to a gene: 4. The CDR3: CASGSGGTEAFF. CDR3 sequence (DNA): TGTGCCAGCGGGTCAGGGGGCACTGAAGCTTTCTTT.

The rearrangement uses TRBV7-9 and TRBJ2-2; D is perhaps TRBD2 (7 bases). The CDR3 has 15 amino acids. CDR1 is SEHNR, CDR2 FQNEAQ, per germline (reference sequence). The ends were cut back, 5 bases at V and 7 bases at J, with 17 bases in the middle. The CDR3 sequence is CASSLPGGENGELFF. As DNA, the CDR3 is TGTGCCAGCAGCCTACCGGGGGGCGAGAACGGGGAGCTGTTTTTT.

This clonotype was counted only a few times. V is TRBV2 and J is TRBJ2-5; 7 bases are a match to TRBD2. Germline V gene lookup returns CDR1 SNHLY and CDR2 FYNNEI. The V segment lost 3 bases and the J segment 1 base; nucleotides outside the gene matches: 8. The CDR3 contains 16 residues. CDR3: CASSDGGVPRQETQYF. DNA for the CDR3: TGTGCCAGCAGTGATGGGGGGGTGCCGCGCCAAGAGACCCAGTACTTC.

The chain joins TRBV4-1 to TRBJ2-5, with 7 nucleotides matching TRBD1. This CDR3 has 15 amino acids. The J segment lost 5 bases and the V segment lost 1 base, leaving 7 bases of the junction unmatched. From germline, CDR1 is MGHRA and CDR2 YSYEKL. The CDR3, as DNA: TGCGCCAGCAGCCAAGGGAAGGGGGCTTGGGAGACCCAGTACTTC. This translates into CASSQGKGAWETQYF.

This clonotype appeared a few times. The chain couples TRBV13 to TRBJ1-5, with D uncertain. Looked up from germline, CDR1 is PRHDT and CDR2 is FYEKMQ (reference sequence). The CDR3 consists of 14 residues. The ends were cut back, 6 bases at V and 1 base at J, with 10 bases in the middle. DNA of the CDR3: TGTGCCAGCAGTTCACAACAGAGCAATCAGCCCCAGCATTTT. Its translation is CASSSQQSNQPQHF.

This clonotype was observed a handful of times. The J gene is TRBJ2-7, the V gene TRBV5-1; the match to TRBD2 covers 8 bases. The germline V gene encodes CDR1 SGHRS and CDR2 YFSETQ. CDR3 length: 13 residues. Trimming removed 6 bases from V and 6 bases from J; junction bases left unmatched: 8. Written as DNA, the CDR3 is TGCGCCAGCAAGGTAGCGGGGTCGATCGAGCAGTACTTC. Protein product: CASKVAGSIEQYF.

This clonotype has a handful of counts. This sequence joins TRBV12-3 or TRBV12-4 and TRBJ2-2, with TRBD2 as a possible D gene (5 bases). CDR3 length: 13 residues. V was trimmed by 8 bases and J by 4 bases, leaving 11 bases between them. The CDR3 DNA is TGTGCCAGCCTACACAGCGGCACCGGGGAGCTGTTTTTT. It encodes CASLHSGTGELFF.